The 20 T cell receptor beta chains presented below share a single source sample, sequenced in a study of blood T cell repertoires in COVID-19. TCRdb keeps only in-frame clones here, not all; method: immunoSEQ multiplex PCR. The sample yields around 250,000 clones, about 89% seen once. Sample: PBMCs or T cells enriched from blood (not recorded which). The receptors come from a woman between 25 and 40 years old who had recovered from COVID-19.

The V call is TRBV6-5, the J call TRBJ1-2, with 8 positions matching TRBD1. This CDR3 has 13 amino acids. Germline V gene sequence: CDR1 MNHEY, CDR2 SVGAGI. V gave up 7 bases and J gave up 9 bases; unmatched junction bases: 10. For the CDR3, the DNA is TGTGCCAGCACTCCGCGGACAGGGCAAAGCTACACCTTC. Amino acids: CASTPRTGQSYTF.

The chain recombines TRBV5-1 with TRBJ1-2, with TRBD1 as a possible D gene (5 bases). With 2 bases removed from V and 8 bases from J, the gap between germline ends came to 16 bases. Germline loops: CDR1 SGHRS, CDR2 YFSETQ. The CDR3 runs 14 residues. The CDR3 nucleotides read TGCGCCAGCAGCTTCAACCCCGGGACTGGCGGCTACACCTTC. Translated: CASSFNPGTGGYTF.

The chain recombines TRBV4-3 with TRBJ2-7; D perhaps matches TRBD2 (5 bases). The CDR3 covers 13 residues. V gave up 3 bases and J gave up 6 bases, with 12 bases separating them. Germline-derived CDR1 and CDR2 are LGHNA and YSLEER. In DNA form, the CDR3 reads TGCGCCAGCAGCCACATAAGAGGAGGCGAGCAGTACTTC. Its protein is CASSHIRGGEQYF.

This chain joins TRBV6-1 and TRBJ1-2; the D is unclear. V was trimmed by 0 bases and J by 8 bases, leaving 10 bases between them. The CDR3 loop spans 13 amino acids. Germline CDR1 MNHNS, CDR2 SASEGT. CDR3 bases: TGTGCCAGCAGTGAAGCAACCAGAGGCGGCTACACCTTC. Protein sequence: CASSEATRGGYTF.

The chain links TRBV7-8 to TRBJ1-3; TRBD1 agrees at 9 bases. The junction had 7 bases not matched to a gene; V was cut back by 7 bases and J by 3 bases. CDR1 and CDR2 from the germline V gene are SGHVS and FQNEAQ. The CDR3 has 15 residues. CDR3 amino acids: CASTMDRGRGNTIYF. CDR3 nucleotide sequence: TGTGCCAGCACCATGGACAGGGGACGTGGAAACACCATATATTTT. Full variable domain (remainder filled in from reference TRBV7-8 and TRBJ1-3): GAGVSQSPRYKVAKRGQDVALRCDPISGHVSLFWYQQALGQGPEFLTYFQNEAQLDKSGLPSDRFFAERPEGSVSTLKIQRTQQEDSAVYLCASTMDRGRGNTIYFGEGSWLTVV.

The genes are TRBV27 and TRBJ2-7, with D possibly matching TRBD2 (5 bases). CDR3 length equals 14 residues. CDR1 and CDR2 from the germline V gene are MNHEY and SMNVEV (reference sequence). Trimming shortened V by 6 bases and J by 0 bases, and 12 bases separated the two germline ends. CDR3: CASSLPRGSYEQYF. The DNA for the CDR3 is TGTGCCAGCAGCCTACCCCGGGGCTCCTACGAGCAGTACTTC.

The chain is built from TRBV7-9 and TRBJ1-4, with D uncertain. Trimming pared 0 bases from V and 8 bases from J, leaving 13 bases between. The germline gives CDR1 SEHNR, CDR2 FQNEAQ (reference sequence). The CDR3 sequence is 15 residues long. The CDR3 here is CASSLASTAGEKLFF. In nucleotides, the CDR3 is TGTGCCAGCAGCTTAGCCAGTACTGCCGGGGAAAAACTGTTTTTT.

This clone was seen a single time. The gene calls are TRBV4-3 and TRBJ2-3; D is undetermined. Germline V gives CDR1 LGHNA, CDR2 YSLEER. CDR3 length: 17 residues. V was shortened by 0 bases and J by 0 bases, with 13 bases between the two germline ends. CDR3 sequence: CASSQDSWSTSTDTQYF. The CDR3 nucleotides are TGCGCCAGCAGCCAAGATAGTTGGAGTACTAGCACAGATACGCAGTATTTT.

J is TRBJ2-2 and V is TRBV6-5, with 7 bases lining up with TRBD1. V was clipped by 6 bases and J by 0 bases; unmatched bases: 4. Germline V gene lookup returns CDR1 MNHEY and CDR2 SVGAGI. This CDR3 comprises 15 residues. The CDR3 sequence: CASRGQPSNTGELFF. The CDR3 bases are TGTGCCAGCAGGGGACAGCCTTCGAACACCGGGGAGCTGTTTTTT.

This sequence joins TRBV18 and TRBJ1-2, with D tentatively TRBD1 (5 bases). The CDR3 sequence is 14 residues long. Germline-derived CDR1 and CDR2 are KGHSH and LQKENI. The V end lost 4 bases, the J end lost 5 bases, and 14 bases lay between the germline ends. The DNA for the CDR3 is TGTGCCAGCTCACTTCCGACAGAAGGATATGGCTACACCTTC. Translated, it gives CASSLPTEGYGYTF.

The chain uses TRBV2 and TRBJ1-1; tentative D call: TRBD1 (5 bases). The CDR3 has 14 residues. Germline V gene sequence: CDR1 SNHLY, CDR2 FYNNEI. V was cut by 10 bases and J by 1 base, with 16 bases left in between. CDR3 in DNA: TGTGCCACCCTCGCGGGGGAAAGGAACACTGAAGCTTTCTTT. Translated: CATLAGERNTEAFF.

In its sample, this clone was seen once. The V gene is TRBV10-3, the J gene TRBJ1-5, with D possibly matching TRBD1 (5 bases). The CDR3 covers 15 residues. V lost 1 base to trimming and J lost 4 bases, with 11 bases between them. The V gene's germline CDR1 is ENHRY and CDR2 SYGVKD. The CDR3 sequence: CAISEWPGNNQPQHF. The CDR3 DNA is TGTGCCATCAGTGAGTGGCCAGGGAATAATCAGCCCCAGCATTTT.

The genes are TRBV19 and TRBJ1-6, with 7 bases identical to TRBD1. CDR3 length equals 16 residues. V dropped 6 bases and J dropped 7; count of bases not matched to a gene: 12. Germline lookup yields CDR1 LNHDA and CDR2 SQIVND (reference sequence). The CDR3 nucleotides read TGTGCCAGTAGCCCCCGAGGGACAGAAATAAATTCACCCCTCCACTTT. Amino acids: CASSPRGTEINSPLHF. The whole variable domain, filled in from reference TRBV19 and TRBJ1-6, reads DGGITQSPKYLFRKEGQNVTLSCEQNLNHDAMYWYRQDPGQGLRLIYYSQIVNDFQKGDIAEGYSVSREKKESFPLTVTSAQKNPTAFYLCASSPRGTEINSPLHFGNGTRLTVT.

J is TRBJ1-4 and V is TRBV5-1; tentative D call: TRBD1 (6 bases). The CDR3 consists of 14 residues. The V end was cut by 0 bases, the J end by 3 bases, with 6 bases between. Germline V gene lookup returns CDR1 SGHRS and CDR2 YFSETQ. CDR3 DNA sequence: TGCGCCAGCAGCTTGGACAGGGCTAATGAAAAACTGTTTTTT. It is translated as CASSLDRANEKLFF.

The chain employs TRBV28 and TRBJ2-7, with D tentatively TRBD2 (5 bases). The CDR3 runs to 17 residues. Germline lookup yields CDR1 MDHEN and CDR2 SYDVKM. The V and J ends lost 0 bases and 4 bases respectively, with 19 bases between them. CDR3 protein: CASSLWKRTDLAYEQYF. The DNA for the CDR3 is TGTGCCAGCAGTTTATGGAAGCGGACCGACCTGGCGTACGAGCAGTACTTC.

The chain couples TRBV10-2 to TRBJ2-7; 8 nucleotides line up with TRBD1. The CDR3 is 13 amino acids. The V and J ends lost 8 bases and 6 bases, in that order; junction bases with no gene match: 9. CDR1 and CDR2 from the germline V gene are WSHSY and SAAADI. The CDR3 sequence: CASLPGQEREQYF. CDR3 DNA: TGCGCCAGCTTACCGGGACAGGAACGCGAGCAGTACTTC.

The rearrangement joins TRBV5-8 to TRBJ1-1; D perhaps matches TRBD1 (5 bases). The CDR3 totals 16 residues. V lost 3 bases to trimming and J lost 5 bases, with 20 bases between them. The germline CDR1 and CDR2 sequences are SGHTS and YDEGEE. Written as DNA, the CDR3 is TGTGCCAGCAGCTCCCCTATTACGGGGGTAGGGACTGAAGCTTTCTTT. Amino acid sequence: CASSSPITGVGTEAFF.

This sequence joins TRBV4-3 and TRBJ1-1, with D perhaps matching TRBD1 (5 bases). The CDR3 contains 15 residues. The V end lost 0 bases, the J end lost 4 bases, and 12 bases lay between the germline ends. The germline CDR1 and CDR2 sequences are LGHNA and YSLEER. CDR3 in DNA: TGCGCCAGCAGCCAAGATTTTGCAGGGTTCACTGAAGCTTTCTTT. Protein: CASSQDFAGFTEAFF.

The genes are TRBV7-9 and TRBJ2-2, with D tentatively TRBD2 (6 bases). The V end was cut by 0 bases, the J end by 6 bases, with 14 bases between. The CDR3 has 16 amino acids. Germline CDR1 reads SEHNR; CDR2 reads FQNEAQ (reference sequence). The CDR3 region is CASSLAGGTVPGELFF. Written as DNA, the CDR3 is TGTGCCAGCAGCTTAGCAGGCGGGACCGTACCCGGGGAGCTGTTTTTT.

The J gene is TRBJ1-1, the V gene TRBV30; 7 bases are a match to TRBD1. Germline V gene data show CDR1 as GTSNPN and CDR2 as SVGIG (reference sequence). The junction had 9 bases not matched to a gene; V was cut back by 1 base and J by 1 base. The CDR3 contains 16 residues. Here the CDR3 reads CAWSGGEGGQNTEAFF. The CDR3 coding sequence is TGTGCCTGGAGTGGGGGTGAAGGGGGCCAGAACACTGAAGCTTTCTTT.